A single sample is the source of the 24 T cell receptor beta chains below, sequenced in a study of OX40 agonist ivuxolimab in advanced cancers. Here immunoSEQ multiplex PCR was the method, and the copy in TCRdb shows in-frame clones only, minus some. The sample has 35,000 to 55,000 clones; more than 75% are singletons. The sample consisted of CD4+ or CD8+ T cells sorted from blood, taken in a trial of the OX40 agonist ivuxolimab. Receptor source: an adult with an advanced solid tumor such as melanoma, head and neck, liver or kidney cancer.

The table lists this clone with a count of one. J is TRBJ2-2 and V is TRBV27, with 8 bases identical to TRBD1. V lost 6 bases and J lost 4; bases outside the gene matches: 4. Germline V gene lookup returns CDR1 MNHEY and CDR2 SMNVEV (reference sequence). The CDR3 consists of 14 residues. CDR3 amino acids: CASRGQGGTGELFF. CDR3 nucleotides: TGTGCCAGCAGAGGACAGGGTGGCACCGGGGAGCTGTTTTTT.

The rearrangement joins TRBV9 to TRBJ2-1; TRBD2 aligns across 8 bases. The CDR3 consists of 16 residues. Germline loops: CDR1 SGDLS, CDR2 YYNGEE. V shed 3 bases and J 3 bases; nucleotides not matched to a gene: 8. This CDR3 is CASSGKTSADYNEQFF. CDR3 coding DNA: TGTGCCAGCAGCGGAAAGACTAGCGCTGACTACAATGAGCAGTTCTTC.

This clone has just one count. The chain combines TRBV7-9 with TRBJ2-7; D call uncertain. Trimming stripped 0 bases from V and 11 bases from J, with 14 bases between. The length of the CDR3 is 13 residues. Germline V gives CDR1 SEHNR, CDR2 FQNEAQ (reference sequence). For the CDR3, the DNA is TGTGCCAGCAGCTTAGCGGAGAGCCACGCAAAGTACTTC. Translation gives CASSLAESHAKYF.

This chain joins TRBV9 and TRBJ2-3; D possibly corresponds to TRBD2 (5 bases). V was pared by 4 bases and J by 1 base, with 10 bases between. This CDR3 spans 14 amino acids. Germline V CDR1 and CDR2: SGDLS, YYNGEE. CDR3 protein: CASSWTRRTDTQYF. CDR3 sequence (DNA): TGTGCCAGCAGCTGGACTCGACGCACAGATACGCAGTATTTT.

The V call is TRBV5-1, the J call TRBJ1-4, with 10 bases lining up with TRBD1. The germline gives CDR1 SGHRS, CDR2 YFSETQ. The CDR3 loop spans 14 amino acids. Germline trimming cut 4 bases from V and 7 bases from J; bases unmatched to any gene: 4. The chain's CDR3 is CASSRDRGGEKLFF. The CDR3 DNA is TGCGCCAGCAGCCGGGACAGGGGCGGTGAAAAACTGTTTTTT.

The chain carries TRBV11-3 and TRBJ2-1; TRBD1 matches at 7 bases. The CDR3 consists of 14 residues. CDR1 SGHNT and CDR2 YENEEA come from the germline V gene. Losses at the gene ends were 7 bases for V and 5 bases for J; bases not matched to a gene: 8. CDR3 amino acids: CASTPRGLNNEQFF. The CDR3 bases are TGTGCCAGCACCCCGAGGGGGCTCAACAATGAGCAGTTCTTC.

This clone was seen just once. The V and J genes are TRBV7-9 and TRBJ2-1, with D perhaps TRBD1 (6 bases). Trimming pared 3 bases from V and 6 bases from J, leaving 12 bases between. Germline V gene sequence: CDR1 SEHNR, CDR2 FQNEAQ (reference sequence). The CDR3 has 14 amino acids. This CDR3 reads CASSFLRGSNEQFF. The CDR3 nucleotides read TGTGCCAGCAGCTTCCTTAGGGGGAGCAATGAGCAGTTCTTC.

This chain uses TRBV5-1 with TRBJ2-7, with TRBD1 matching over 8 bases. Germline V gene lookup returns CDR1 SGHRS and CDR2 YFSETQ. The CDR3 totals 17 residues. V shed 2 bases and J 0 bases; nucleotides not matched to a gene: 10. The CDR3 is CASSFGPRTGYSYEQYF. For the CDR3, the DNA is TGCGCCAGCAGCTTTGGCCCGCGGACAGGGTACTCCTACGAGCAGTACTTC.

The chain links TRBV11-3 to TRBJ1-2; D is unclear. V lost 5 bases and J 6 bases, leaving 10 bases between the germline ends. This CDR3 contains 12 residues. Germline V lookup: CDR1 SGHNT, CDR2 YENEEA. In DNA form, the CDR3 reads TGTGCCAGCAGCCCAGTAGGGAATGGCTACACCTTC. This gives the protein CASSPVGNGYTF.

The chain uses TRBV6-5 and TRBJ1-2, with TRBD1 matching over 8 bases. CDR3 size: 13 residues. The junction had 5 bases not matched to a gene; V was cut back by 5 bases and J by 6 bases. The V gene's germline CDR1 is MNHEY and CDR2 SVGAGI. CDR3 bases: TGTGCCAGCAGTCCCAGGGGGCTGGATGGCTACACCTTC. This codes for CASSPRGLDGYTF.

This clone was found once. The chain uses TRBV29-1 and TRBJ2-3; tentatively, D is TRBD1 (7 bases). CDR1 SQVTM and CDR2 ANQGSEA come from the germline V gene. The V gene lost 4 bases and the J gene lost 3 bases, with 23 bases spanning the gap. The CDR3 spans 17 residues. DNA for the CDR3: TGCAGCGTTGTGGTCGCAGGGGGTCAGGGGGGTACAGATACGCAGTATTTT. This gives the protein CSVVVAGGQGGTDTQYF.

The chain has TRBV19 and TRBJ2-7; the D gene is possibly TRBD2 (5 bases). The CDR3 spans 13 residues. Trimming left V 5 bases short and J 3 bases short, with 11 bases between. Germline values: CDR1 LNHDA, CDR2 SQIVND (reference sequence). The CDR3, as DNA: TGTGCCAGTAGTCCGGGGTCGGGCTACGAGCAGTACTTC. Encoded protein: CASSPGSGYEQYF.

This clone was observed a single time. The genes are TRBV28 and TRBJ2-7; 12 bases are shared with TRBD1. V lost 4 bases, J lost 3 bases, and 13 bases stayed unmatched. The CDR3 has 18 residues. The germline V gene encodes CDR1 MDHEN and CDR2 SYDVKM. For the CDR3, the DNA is TGTGCCAGCAGTTCGGTCCTTGGGACAGGGGGCTCCTACTACGAGCAGTACTTC. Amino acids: CASSSVLGTGGSYYEQYF.

CDR3 sequence reads: CASRQGPSNTGELFF. CDR3 sequence (DNA): TGCGCCAGCAGGCAGGGGCCTTCGAACACCGGGGAGCTGTTTTTT. V gene TRBV4-1 combines with J gene TRBJ2-2, with a weak D call TRBD1 (6 bases). V dropped 6 bases and J dropped 0 bases, with 11 bases sitting between them. CDR1 and CDR2 (germline): MGHRA, YSYEKL. The CDR3 contains 15 residues.

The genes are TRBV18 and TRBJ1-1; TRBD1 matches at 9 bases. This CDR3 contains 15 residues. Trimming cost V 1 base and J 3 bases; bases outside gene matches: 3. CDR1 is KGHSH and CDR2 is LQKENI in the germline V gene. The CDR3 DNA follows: TGTGCCAGCTCACCACTACAGGGGGCGGACACTGAAGCTTTCTTT. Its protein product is CASSPLQGADTEAFF.

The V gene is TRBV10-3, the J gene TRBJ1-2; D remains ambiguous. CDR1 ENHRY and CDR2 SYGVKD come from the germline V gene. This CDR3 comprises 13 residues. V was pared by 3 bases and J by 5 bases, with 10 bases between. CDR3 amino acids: CAISDGSGYGYTF. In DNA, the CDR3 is TGTGCCATCAGTGATGGGTCAGGTTATGGCTACACCTTC.

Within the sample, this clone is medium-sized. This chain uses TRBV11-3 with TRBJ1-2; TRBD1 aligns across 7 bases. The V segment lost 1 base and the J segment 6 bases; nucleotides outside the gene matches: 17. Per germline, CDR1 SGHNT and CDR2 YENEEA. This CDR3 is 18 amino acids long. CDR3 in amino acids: CASSLVFGQGVFGDGYTF. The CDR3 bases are TGTGCCAGCAGCTTAGTTTTCGGGCAGGGGGTCTTTGGTGATGGCTACACCTTC.

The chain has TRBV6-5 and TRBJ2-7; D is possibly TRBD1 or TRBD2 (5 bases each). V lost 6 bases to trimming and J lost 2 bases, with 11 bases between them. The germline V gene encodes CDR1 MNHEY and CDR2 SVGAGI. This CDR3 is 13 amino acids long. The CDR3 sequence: CASRHGAPYEQYF. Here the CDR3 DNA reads TGTGCCAGCAGGCACGGGGCTCCCTACGAGCAGTACTTC.

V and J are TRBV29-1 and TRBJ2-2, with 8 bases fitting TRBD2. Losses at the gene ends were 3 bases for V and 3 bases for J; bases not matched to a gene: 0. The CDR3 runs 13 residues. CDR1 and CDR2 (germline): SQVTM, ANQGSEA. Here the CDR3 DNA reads TGCAGCGTTGACGGGGGGGACACCGGGGAGCTGTTTTTT. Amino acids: CSVDGGDTGELFF.

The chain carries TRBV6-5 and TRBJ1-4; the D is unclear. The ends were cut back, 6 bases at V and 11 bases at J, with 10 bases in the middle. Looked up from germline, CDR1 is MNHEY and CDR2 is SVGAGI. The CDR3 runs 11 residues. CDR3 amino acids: CASRATGKLFF. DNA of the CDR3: TGTGCCAGCAGAGCGACGGGGAAACTGTTTTTT.

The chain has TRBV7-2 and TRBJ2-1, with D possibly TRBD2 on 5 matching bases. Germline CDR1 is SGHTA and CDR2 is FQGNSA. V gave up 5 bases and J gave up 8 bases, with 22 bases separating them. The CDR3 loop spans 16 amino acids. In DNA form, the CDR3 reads TGTGCCAGCAGCCCACCGGGTGGACTCTTCCCCCATGAGCAGTTCTTC. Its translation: CASSPPGGLFPHEQFF.

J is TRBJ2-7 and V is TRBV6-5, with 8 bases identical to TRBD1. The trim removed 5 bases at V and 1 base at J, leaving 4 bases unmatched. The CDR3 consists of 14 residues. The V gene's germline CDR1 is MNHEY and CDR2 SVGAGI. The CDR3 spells CASSHRGASYEQYF. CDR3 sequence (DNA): TGTGCCAGCAGTCACAGGGGGGCTTCCTACGAGCAGTACTTC.

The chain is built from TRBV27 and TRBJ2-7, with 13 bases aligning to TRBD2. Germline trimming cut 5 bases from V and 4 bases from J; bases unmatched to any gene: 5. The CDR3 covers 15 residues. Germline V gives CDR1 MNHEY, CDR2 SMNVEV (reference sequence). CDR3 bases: TGTGCCAGCAGTCACGGGACTAGCGGGATATACGAGCAGTACTTC. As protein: CASSHGTSGIYEQYF.

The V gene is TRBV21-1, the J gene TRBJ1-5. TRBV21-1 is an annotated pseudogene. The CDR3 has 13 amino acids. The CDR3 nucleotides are TGTGCCAACGACGGCTATAGCAATCAGCCCCAGCATTTT. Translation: CANDGYSNQPQHF.